The rows below give T cell receptor beta chains drawn from one sample of a study of cytomegalovirus exposure and HLA in healthy donors. Clones were sequenced by immunoSEQ multiplex PCR, and TCRdb holds only the in-frame ones, with some missing. The sample holds 170,000 or so clones, roughly 80% seen once. The sample was PBMCs. These receptors all come from a man in his forties or fifties in good health and CMV-seronegative. CDR3s include the opening cysteine and the closing phenylalanine or tryptophan. The D gene is left open where the match is weak. For some rows the clone size is stated as once, few or many, or as a class when expanded; others skip it.

TRBV5-1	TRBJ1-1	14	-	-	TGCGCCAGCAGCTTGGTGGGGGGGAACACTGAAGCTTTCTTT	CASSLVGGNTEAFF
TRBV6-5	TRBJ2-1	16	-	TRBD2	TGTGCCAGCAGTTACGGACTAGCTAACTCCTACAATGAGCAGTTCTTC	CASSYGLANSYNEQFF
TRBV10-3	TRBJ2-3	15	-	TRBD1	TGTGCCATCAGCTTCGGACAGGGCGAAACAGATACGCAGTATTTT	CAISFGQGETDTQYF
TRBV4-2	TRBJ2-5	19	few	TRBD1	TGTGCCAGCAGCCAAGAAGGCCCAGGGGGTAGTTCGGTCCGAGAGACCCAGTACTTC	CASSQEGPGGSSVRETQYF
TRBV28	TRBJ1-5	16	few	TRBD1	TGTGCCAGCAGTTTGGAGTTTGGGACAGTCAATCAGCCCCAGCATTTT	CASSLEFGTVNQPQHF
TRBV4-2	TRBJ2-1	16	once	-	TGTGCCAGCAGCGCCGTAGGGGTAAGCTCCTACAATGAGCAGTTCTTC	CASSAVGVSSYNEQFF
TRBV19	TRBJ1-5	13	-	-	TGTGCCAGTAGTCCAGGTATCAATCAGCCCCAGCATTTT	CASSPGINQPQHF
TRBV9	TRBJ2-1	17	-	TRBD2	TGTGCCAGCAGCTTCGGACTAGCGGGAGGATTCTACAATGAGCAGTTCTTC	CASSFGLAGGFYNEQFF
TRBV7-9	TRBJ1-4	12	few	-	TGTGCCGACGACGGGGGTAGAGAAAAACTGTTTTTT	CADDGGREKLFF
TRBV11-2	TRBJ2-5	14	-	TRBD2	TGTGCCAGCAGTAGCGGGGGCTCGGGGGAGACCCAGTACTTC	CASSSGGSGETQYF
TRBV6-5	TRBJ2-5	15	-	TRBD1	TGTGCCGCAGGGGGCGGGACGCAGAATCAAGAGACCCAGTACTTC	CAAGGGTQNQETQYF
TRBV5-1	TRBJ2-7	15	few	TRBD2	TGCGCCAGCAGCCGAACCGGGACTAAACCCTACGAGCAGTACTTC	CASSRTGTKPYEQYF
TRBV4-2	TRBJ2-1	17	-	TRBD2	TGTGCCAGCAGCCCGGACGCCCCGCGAGCGGGGGGTGACGAGCAGTTCTTC	CASSPDAPRAGGDEQFF
TRBV7-8	TRBJ2-3	15	-	TRBD1	TGTGCCAGCAGCACAATAGGACAGGGCTCAGATACGCAGTATTTT	CASSTIGQGSDTQYF
TRBV2	TRBJ2-3	15	-	TRBD2	TGTGCCAGCAGTTCACTAGCGGGGAATGCGAATACGCAGTATTTT	CASSSLAGNANTQYF
TRBV9	TRBJ2-3	17	-	-	TGTGCCAGCAGCGTAGCTTCCCGGGCGGGGCCCCACAATACGCAGTATTTT	CASSVASRAGPHNTQYF
TRBV6-6	TRBJ2-7	14	-	-	TGTGCCAGCAGAGGGACATCAAGCTCCTACGAGCAGTACTTC	CASRGTSSSYEQYF
TRBV7-9	TRBJ2-5	14	-	-	TGTGCCAGCAGCTTGGGGGGGGCATGGGAGACCCAGTACTTC	CASSLGGAWETQYF
TRBV12-5	TRBJ2-6	15	-	TRBD1	TGTGCTAGTGGTTACACAGGGGCTGGGGCCAACGTCCTGACTTTC	CASGYTGAGANVLTF
TRBV21-1	TRBJ2-1	15	-	-	TGTGCCAGCGTAGAACCGGGACAGGGAGAAAATGAGCAGTTCTTC	CASVEPGQGENEQFF
TRBV7-9	TRBJ1-4	15	few	TRBD1	TGTGCCAGCAGCTTTAAGGCACAGGGGAACGAAAAACTGTTTTTT	CASSFKAQGNEKLFF
TRBV2	TRBJ1-6	14	-	TRBD1	TGTGCCAGCAGTGGAGGGACAGTAAATTCACCCCTCCACTTT	CASSGGTVNSPLHF
TRBV28	TRBJ2-7	15	-	TRBD1	TGTGCCAGCAGTCCGATGGACAGGGTCTTTTACGAGCAGTACTTC	CASSPMDRVFYEQYF
TRBV5-4	TRBJ2-7	13	-	-	TGTGCCAGCAGCCTGGAGGAGGGGTACGAGCAGTACTTC	CASSLEEGYEQYF
TRBV6-1	TRBJ2-7	11	-	-	TGTGCCAGCAGTGCCACGGACTTTCAGTACTTC	CASSATDFQYF
TRBV7-2	TRBJ2-7	17	-	TRBD2	TGTGCCAGCAGCTTAAGGACTAGCGGGAGATCCTCCTACGAGCAGTACTTC	CASSLRTSGRSSYEQYF
TRBV10-2	TRBJ2-7	15	-	-	TGCGCCAGCAGCTACTCCGGGACAAAGACCTACGAGCAGTACTTC	CASSYSGTKTYEQYF
TRBV6-1	TRBJ2-2	15	-	TRBD1	TGTGCCAGCAGACCCCCGGGACAGGAGACCGGGGAGCTGTTTTTT	CASRPPGQETGELFF
TRBV4-1	TRBJ2-1	17	-	TRBD2	TGCGCCAGCAGACAACTAGCGTCAGACCCCCTCTACAATGAGCAGTTCTTC	CASRQLASDPLYNEQFF
TRBV7-2	TRBJ1-6	13	-	-	TGTGCCAGCAGCTTACCCGACAGGTTTAACCTCCACTTT	CASSLPDRFNLHF
TRBV2	TRBJ2-5	13	-	-	TGTGCCAGCAGTGAAGACTGGCAAGAGACCCAGTACTTC	CASSEDWQETQYF
TRBV5-1	TRBJ2-3	15	-	TRBD1	TGCGCCAGCAGCTTGGTGGGACAGGGTACAGATACGCAGTATTTT	CASSLVGQGTDTQYF
TRBV7-6	TRBJ2-2	16	-	-	TGTGCCAGCAGCTACCCCGGGGAGACGAACACCGGGGAGCTGTTTTTT	CASSYPGETNTGELFF
TRBV7-2	TRBJ2-1	15	-	TRBD2	TGTGCCAGCAGTTCCGGGGGGACCTCCTACAATGAGCAGTTCTTC	CASSSGGTSYNEQFF
TRBV11-2	TRBJ1-4	16	-	-	TGTGCCAGCAGCTTAGTTGTCGGACAGAGGGATGAAAAACTGTTTTTT	CASSLVVGQRDEKLFF
TRBV4-3	TRBJ2-7	15	-	TRBD2	TGCGCCAGCAGCCAAGAACTAGCGGAGAGATACGAGCAGTACTTC	CASSQELAERYEQYF
TRBV5-1	TRBJ2-1	13	-	-	TGCGCCAGCAGCTTGGCCTTCGCGGATGAGCAGTTCTTC	CASSLAFADEQFF
TRBV5-1	TRBJ1-5	16	-	-	TGCGCCAGCAGCCCCAACGGAGGGGGGGCCGAGCAGCCCCAGCATTTT	CASSPNGGGAEQPQHF
TRBV9	TRBJ2-1	16	-	TRBD2	TGTGCCAGCAGCGTAGCTAGCGGGAGATGGTTACATGAGCAGTTCTTC	CASSVASGRWLHEQFF
TRBV21-1	TRBJ2-7	18	-	-	TGTGCCAGCAGCAACTTGGATTCACCGACTAGCGTCACCTACGAGCAGTACTTC	CASSNLDSPTSVTYEQYF